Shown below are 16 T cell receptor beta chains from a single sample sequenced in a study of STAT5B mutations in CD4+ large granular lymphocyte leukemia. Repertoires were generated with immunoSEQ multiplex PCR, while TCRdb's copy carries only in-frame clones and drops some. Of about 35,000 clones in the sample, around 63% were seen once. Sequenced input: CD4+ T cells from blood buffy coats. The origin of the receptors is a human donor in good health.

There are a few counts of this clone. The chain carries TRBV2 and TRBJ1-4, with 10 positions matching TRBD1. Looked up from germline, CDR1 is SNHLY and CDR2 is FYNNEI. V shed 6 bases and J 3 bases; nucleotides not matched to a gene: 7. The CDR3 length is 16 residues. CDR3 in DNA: TGTGCCAGCAGAGGCGGACAGGGGGGATCTAATGAAAAACTGTTTTTT. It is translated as CASRGGQGGSNEKLFF.

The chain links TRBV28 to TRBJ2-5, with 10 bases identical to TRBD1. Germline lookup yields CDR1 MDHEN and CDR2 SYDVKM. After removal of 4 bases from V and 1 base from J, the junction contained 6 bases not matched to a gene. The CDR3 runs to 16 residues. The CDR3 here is CASSSGTGALQETQYF. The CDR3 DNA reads TGTGCCAGCAGTTCCGGGACAGGGGCTCTCCAAGAGACCCAGTACTTC.

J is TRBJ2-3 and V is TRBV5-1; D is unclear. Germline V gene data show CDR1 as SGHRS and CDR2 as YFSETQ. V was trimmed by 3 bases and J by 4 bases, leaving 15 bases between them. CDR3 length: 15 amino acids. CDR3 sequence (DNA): TGCGCCAGCAGCTCCCAGGCTGGACGCTCAGATACGCAGTATTTT. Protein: CASSSQAGRSDTQYF.

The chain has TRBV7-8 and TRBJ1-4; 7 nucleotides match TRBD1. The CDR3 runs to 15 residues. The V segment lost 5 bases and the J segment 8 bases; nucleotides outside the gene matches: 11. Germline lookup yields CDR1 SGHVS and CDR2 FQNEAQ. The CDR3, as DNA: TGTGCCAGCAGCGTTAACAGGGGTAGTTGGGAAAAACTGTTTTTT. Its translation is CASSVNRGSWEKLFF.

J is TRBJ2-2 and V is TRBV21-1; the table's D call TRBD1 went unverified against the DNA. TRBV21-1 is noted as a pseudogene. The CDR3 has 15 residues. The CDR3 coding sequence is TGTGCCAGCAGGGGGACAGGAGCGAACACCGGGGAGCTGTTTTTT. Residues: CASRGTGANTGELFF.

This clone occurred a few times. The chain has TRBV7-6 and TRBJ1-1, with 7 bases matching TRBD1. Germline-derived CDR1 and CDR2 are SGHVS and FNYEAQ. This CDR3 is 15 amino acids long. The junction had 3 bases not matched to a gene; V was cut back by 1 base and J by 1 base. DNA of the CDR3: TGTGCCAGCAGCTTAGGTGACAGGGCGAACACTGAAGCTTTCTTT. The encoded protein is CASSLGDRANTEAFF. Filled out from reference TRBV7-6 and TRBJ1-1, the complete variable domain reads GAGVSQSPRYKVTKRGQDVALRCDPISGHVSLYWYRQALGQGPEFLTYFNYEAQQDKSGLPNDRFSAERPEGSISTLTIQRTEQRDSAMYRCASSLGDRANTEAFFGQGTRLTVV.

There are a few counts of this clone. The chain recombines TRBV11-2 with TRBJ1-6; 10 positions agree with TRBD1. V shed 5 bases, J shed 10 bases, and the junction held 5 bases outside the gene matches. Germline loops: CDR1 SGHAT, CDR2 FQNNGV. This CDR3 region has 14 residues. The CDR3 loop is CASSAGTGASPLHF. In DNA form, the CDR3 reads TGTGCCAGCAGCGCCGGGACAGGGGCCTCACCCCTCCACTTT.

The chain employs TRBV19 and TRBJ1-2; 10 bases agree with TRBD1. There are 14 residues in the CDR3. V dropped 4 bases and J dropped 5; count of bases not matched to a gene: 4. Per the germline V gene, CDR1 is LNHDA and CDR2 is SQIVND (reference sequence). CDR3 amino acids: CASSTPGQGYGYTF. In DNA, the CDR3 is TGTGCCAGTAGTACCCCGGGACAGGGGTATGGCTACACCTTC.

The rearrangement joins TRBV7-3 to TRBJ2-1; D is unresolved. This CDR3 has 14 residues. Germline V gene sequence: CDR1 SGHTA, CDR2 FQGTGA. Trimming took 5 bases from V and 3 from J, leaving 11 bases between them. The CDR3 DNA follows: TGTGCCAGCAGCACCTCTTCGGGCTACAATGAGCAGTTCTTC. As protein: CASSTSSGYNEQFF.

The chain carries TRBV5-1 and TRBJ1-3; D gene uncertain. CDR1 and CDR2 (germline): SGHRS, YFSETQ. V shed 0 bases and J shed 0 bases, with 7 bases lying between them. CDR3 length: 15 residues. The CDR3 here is CASSLGETSGNTIYF. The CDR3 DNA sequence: TGCGCCAGCAGCTTGGGGGAAACCTCTGGAAACACCATATATTTT.

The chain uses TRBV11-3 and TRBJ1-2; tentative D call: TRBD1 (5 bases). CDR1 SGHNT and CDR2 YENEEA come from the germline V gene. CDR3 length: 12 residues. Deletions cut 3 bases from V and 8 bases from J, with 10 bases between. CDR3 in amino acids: CASSFSGLGYTF. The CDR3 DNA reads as TGTGCCAGCAGCTTCTCAGGGCTCGGCTACACCTTC.

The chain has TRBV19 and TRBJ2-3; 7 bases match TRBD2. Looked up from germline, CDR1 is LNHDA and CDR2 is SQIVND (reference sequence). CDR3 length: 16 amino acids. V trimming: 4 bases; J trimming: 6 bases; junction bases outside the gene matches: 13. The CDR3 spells CASSSPPSGVADTQYF. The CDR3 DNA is TGTGCCAGTAGTAGTCCCCCCAGCGGGGTGGCGGATACGCAGTATTTT.

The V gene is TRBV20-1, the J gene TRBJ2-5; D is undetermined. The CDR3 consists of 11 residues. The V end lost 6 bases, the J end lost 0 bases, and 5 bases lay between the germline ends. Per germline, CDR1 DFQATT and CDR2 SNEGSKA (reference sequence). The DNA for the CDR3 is TGCAGTGCGCAGTACCAAGAGACCCAGTACTTC. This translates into CSAQYQETQYF.

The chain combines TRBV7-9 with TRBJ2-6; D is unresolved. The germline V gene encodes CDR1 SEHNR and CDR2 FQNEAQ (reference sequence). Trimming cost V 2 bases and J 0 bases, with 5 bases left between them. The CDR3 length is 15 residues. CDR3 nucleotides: TGTGCCAGCAGCTTATCCAACTCTGGGGCCAACGTCCTGACTTTC. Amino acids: CASSLSNSGANVLTF.

Here the CDR3 reads CASSPRTTYNEQFF. The DNA for the CDR3 is TGTGCCAGCAGCCCCCGAACCACTTACAATGAGCAGTTCTTC. V usage is TRBV11-2 and J usage is TRBJ2-1; D is uncertain. Per germline, CDR1 SGHAT and CDR2 FQNNGV. The CDR3 runs 14 residues. Trimming left V 5 bases short and J 4 bases short, with 12 bases between.

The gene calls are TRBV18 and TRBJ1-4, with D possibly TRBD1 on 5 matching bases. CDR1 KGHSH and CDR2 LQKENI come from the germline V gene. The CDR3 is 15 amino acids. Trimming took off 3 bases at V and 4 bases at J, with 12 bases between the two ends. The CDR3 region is CASSPLGTGNEKLFF. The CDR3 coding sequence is TGTGCCAGCTCACCCCTAGGGACCGGTAATGAAAAACTGTTTTTT.